The 17 T cell receptor beta chains given below trace back to one sample, sequenced in a study of CD8+ T cells in alopecia areata. Once RNA had been extracted, it was reverse transcribed into cDNA to act as the sequencing template. Sequencing was performed with immunoSEQ multiplex PCR; in TCRdb, only in-frame clones are kept and a portion is missing. The table lists approximately 190,000 clones, roughly 64% of them singletons. Treatment reported: oral pan-JAK inhibitor, 5-10 mg twice daily. The sample consisted of CD4+ T cells sorted from blood, taken at week 24, from a patient treated with tofacitinib. These receptors were taken from a human donor with alopecia areata.

The rearrangement links TRBV10-3 to TRBJ2-1; D might be TRBD1 (7 bases). The CDR3 is 14 residues long. Deletions cut 11 bases from V and 1 base from J, with 15 bases between. Germline assignment: CDR1 ENHRY and CDR2 SYGVKD. The CDR3 region has the DNA TGTGCCTCAGGGGGGAGAGGATCCTACAATGAGCAGTTCTTC. This sequence encodes CASGGRGSYNEQFF.

This chain uses TRBV7-2 with TRBJ1-1; tentative D call: TRBD1 (6 bases). Germline V gives CDR1 SGHTA, CDR2 FQGNSA. The CDR3 has 16 residues. V was trimmed by 2 bases and J by 3 bases, leaving 16 bases between them. Here the CDR3 reads CASSLRWGLRHTEAFF. CDR3 nucleotides: TGTGCCAGCAGCTTACGGTGGGGGCTACGGCACACTGAAGCTTTCTTT.

The chain joins TRBV5-1 to TRBJ2-6, with 12 bases aligning to TRBD1. Trimming cost V 8 bases and J 4 bases; bases outside gene matches: 10. The CDR3 has 17 amino acids. CDR1 is SGHRS and CDR2 is YFSETQ in the germline V gene. Here the CDR3 reads CASGPGQGAPGANVLTF. The CDR3 DNA follows: TGCGCCAGTGGTCCGGGACAGGGGGCGCCAGGGGCCAACGTCCTGACTTTC. The whole variable domain, filled in from reference TRBV5-1 and TRBJ2-6, reads KAGVTQTPRYLIKTRGQQVTLSCSPISGHRSVSWYQQTPGQGLQFLFEYFSETQRNKGNFPGRFSGRQFSNSRSEMNVSTLELGDSALYLCASGPGQGAPGANVLTFGAGSRLTVL.

This chain joins TRBV30 and TRBJ2-1; 7 bases fit TRBD2. The ends lost 8 bases at V and 11 bases at J; junction bases unmatched: 15. The CDR3 consists of 13 residues. From germline, CDR1 is GTSNPN and CDR2 SVGIG (reference sequence). The CDR3 here is CAGLNFGGGQQFF. CDR3 nucleotide sequence: TGTGCCGGCCTAAACTTTGGGGGAGGGCAGCAGTTCTTC.

As to this clone: The sample has other DNA sequences that encode this CDR3 too. The chain joins TRBV5-6 to TRBJ1-5; no clear D. V lost 1 base to trimming and J lost 4 bases, with 6 bases between them. CDR1 is SGHDT, CDR2 YYEEEE, per germline. This CDR3 is 13 amino acids long. The CDR3 DNA reads as TGTGCCAGCAGCTTGACGGGTAATCAGCCCCAGCATTTT. Translation gives CASSLTGNQPQHF.

This chain links TRBV7-9 with TRBJ2-5; D may be TRBD1 (5 bases). The CDR3 has 13 amino acids. In germline, CDR1 is SEHNR, CDR2 FQNEAQ (reference sequence). V lost 6 bases to trimming and J lost 5 bases, with 13 bases between them. CDR3 sequence: CASSRQTRETQYF. CDR3 coding DNA: TGTGCCAGCAGTCGACAGACCAGGGAGACCCAGTACTTC.

This chain's CDR3 is CASSQQRVETPLHF. Here the CDR3 DNA reads TGTGCCAGCAGCCAACAAAGGGTGGAGACACCCCTCCACTTT. The gene calls are TRBV7-8 and TRBJ1-6; D remains unclear. Germline V CDR1 and CDR2: SGHVS, FQNEAQ. CDR3 length equals 14 residues. Trimming shortened V by 5 bases and J by 11 bases, and 16 bases separated the two germline ends. Complete variable domain (other parts from reference TRBV7-8 and TRBJ1-6): GAGVSQSPRYKVAKRGQDVALRCDPISGHVSLFWYQQALGQGPEFLTYFQNEAQLDKSGLPSDRFFAERPEGSVSTLKIQRTQQEDSAVYLCASSQQRVETPLHFGNGTRLTVT.

J is TRBJ1-6 and V is TRBV9, with D perhaps TRBD1 (6 bases). The CDR3 consists of 14 residues. Germline-derived CDR1 and CDR2 are SGDLS and YYNGEE. Trimming took off 1 base at V and 7 bases at J, with 9 bases between the two ends. The CDR3 loop reads CASSVQGPNSPLHF. The CDR3 coding sequence is TGTGCCAGCAGCGTACAGGGGCCCAATTCACCCCTCCACTTT. The entire variable domain, with the rest obtained from reference TRBV9 and TRBJ1-6, is as follows: DSGVTQTPKHLITATGQRVTLRCSPRSGDLSVYWYQQSLDQGLQFLIQYYNGEERAKGNILERFSAQQFPDLHSELNLSSLELGDSALYFCASSVQGPNSPLHFGNGTRLTVT.

This chain links TRBV7-3 with TRBJ1-1, with TRBD1 matching over 7 bases. The ends lost 2 bases at V and 1 base at J; junction bases unmatched: 1. Germline-derived CDR1 and CDR2 are SGHTA and FQGTGA. The CDR3 covers 14 residues. The CDR3 DNA is TGTGCCAGCAGCTTAGACAGGGAGAACACTGAAGCTTTCTTT. Its protein product is CASSLDRENTEAFF. The entire variable domain, with the rest obtained from reference TRBV7-3 and TRBJ1-1, is as follows: GAGVSQTPSNKVTEKGKYVELRCDPISGHTALYWYRQSLGQGPEFLIYFQGTGAADDSGLPNDRFFAVRPEGSVSTLKIQRTERGDSAVYLCASSLDRENTEAFFGQGTRLTVV.

This clone was seen a few times. This rearrangement joins TRBV29-1 to TRBJ2-7, with D maybe TRBD2 (6 bases). V was shortened by 7 bases and J by 6 bases, with 13 bases between the two germline ends. This CDR3 has 11 amino acids. The germline CDR1 and CDR2 sequences are SQVTM and ANQGSEA. The CDR3 nucleotides are TGCAGCGCCGTGGTGGGGGGCGAGCAGTACTTC. It is translated as CSAVVGGEQYF.

The V call is TRBV11-3, the J call TRBJ2-1; D is unresolved. The CDR3 has 14 residues. Looked up from germline, CDR1 is SGHNT and CDR2 is YENEEA. Trimming took off 0 bases at V and 5 bases at J, with 8 bases between the two ends. CDR3 sequence (DNA): TGTGCCAGCAGCTTAGATCGGGTTAACAATGAGCAGTTCTTC. Its protein product is CASSLDRVNNEQFF.

This chain connects TRBV6-5 to TRBJ1-2; 7 bases map to TRBD1. CDR3 size: 14 residues. The germline V gene encodes CDR1 MNHEY and CDR2 SVGAGI. The J segment lost 5 bases and the V segment lost 8 bases, leaving 11 bases of the junction unmatched. The CDR3 loop reads CASQAEGARYGYTF. The CDR3 DNA follows: TGTGCCAGCCAAGCAGAGGGGGCACGGTATGGCTACACCTTC.

V and J are TRBV7-9 and TRBJ2-3; no reliable D call. The CDR3 contains 11 residues. V lost 8 bases and J 2 bases, leaving 5 bases between the germline ends. Germline CDR1 SEHNR, CDR2 FQNEAQ (reference sequence). This CDR3 is CASGFTDTQYF. Here the CDR3 DNA reads TGTGCCAGCGGATTCACAGATACGCAGTATTTT.

This rearrangement joins TRBV5-6 to TRBJ2-1; maybe TRBD1 (6 bases). The germline V gene encodes CDR1 SGHDT and CDR2 YYEEEE. V was trimmed by 4 bases and J by 2 bases, leaving 13 bases between them. There are 15 residues in the CDR3. CDR3 nucleotides: TGTGCCAGCAGCCGTACAGGGATCCCCTACAATGAGCAGTTCTTC. This sequence encodes CASSRTGIPYNEQFF.

There are a few counts of this clone. The identical CDR3 is also encoded by other nucleotide sequences in the sample. The J gene is TRBJ2-6, the V gene TRBV27; D not resolved. V was clipped by 3 bases and J by 1 base, with 1 base between them. CDR1 is MNHEY, CDR2 SMNVEV, per germline (reference sequence). This CDR3 comprises 13 residues. The CDR3 DNA reads TGTGCCAGCAGTTTTTCTGGGGCCAACGTCCTGACTTTC. Translation gives CASSFSGANVLTF.

V usage is TRBV7-2 and J usage is TRBJ2-3, with TRBD2 matching 7 bases. This CDR3 has 16 amino acids. Trimming removed 3 bases from V and 3 bases from J; junction bases left unmatched: 9. Per the germline V gene, CDR1 is SGHTA and CDR2 is FQGNSA. Written as DNA, the CDR3 is TGTGCCAGCAGCTTCCTGGGGACTACGGGTACAGATACGCAGTATTTT. Its translation is CASSFLGTTGTDTQYF.

This chain joins TRBV30 and TRBJ2-3, with 12 nucleotides matching TRBD2. V trimming: 8 bases; J trimming: 3 bases; junction bases outside the gene matches: 6. The CDR3 has 14 amino acids. Germline V gene lookup returns CDR1 GTSNPN and CDR2 SVGIG (reference sequence). The CDR3 DNA reads TGTGCCGCCCGACTAGCGGGAGCGACAGATACGCAGTATTTT. Residues: CAARLAGATDTQYF.